The 7 T cell receptor beta chains presented below share a single source sample, sequenced in a study of cytomegalovirus exposure and HLA in healthy donors. PCR used 60 Vbeta primers and 13 Jbeta primers. Only in-frame clones appear in the TCRdb table, and some are missing; sequencing was by immunoSEQ multiplex PCR. The repertoire includes 140,000 or so clones, around four fifths of them detected once, and about 3.2% sits in the top ten. Input material: PBMCs. The origin of the receptors is a female donor in good health and CMV-seronegative.

The chain recombines TRBV4-3 with TRBJ2-5, with TRBD2 matching over 13 bases. Germline-derived CDR1 and CDR2 are LGHNA and YSLEER. The CDR3 loop spans 16 amino acids. With V trimmed by 4 bases and J by 4 bases, 6 bases remained unmatched. The CDR3 bases are TGCGCCAGCAGCCTCCGGACTAGCGGGAGTGTAGAGACCCAGTACTTC. Residues: CASSLRTSGSVETQYF.

The V and J genes are TRBV6-5 and TRBJ2-1; possible D gene TRBD2, 5 bases. The CDR3 has 15 residues. Looked up from germline, CDR1 is MNHEY and CDR2 is SVGAGI. Trimming left V 2 bases short and J 0 bases short, with 8 bases between. CDR3 coding DNA: TGTGCCAGCAGTTACAGTCGGGACTCCTACAATGAGCAGTTCTTC. This sequence encodes CASSYSRDSYNEQFF.

V and J are TRBV6-1 and TRBJ1-1; D is possibly TRBD1 (5 bases). V gave up 5 bases and J gave up 4 bases, with 11 bases separating them. Germline assignment: CDR1 MNHNS and CDR2 SASEGT. The CDR3 has 13 residues. The CDR3 DNA sequence: TGTGCCAGCAGTAATAATGGGGCCACTGAAGCTTTCTTT. It translates to CASSNNGATEAFF.

This clone was observed a handful of times. This chain joins TRBV10-2 and TRBJ2-1; tentative D call: TRBD1 (6 bases). Germline values: CDR1 WSHSY, CDR2 SAAADI. The CDR3 runs to 15 residues. V lost 6 bases to trimming and J lost 0 bases, with 12 bases between them. As DNA, the CDR3 is TGCGCCAGCAGGAGACAGGAGAGCTCCTACAATGAGCAGTTCTTC. This sequence encodes CASRRQESSYNEQFF.

V is TRBV7-2 and J is TRBJ2-5; D remains ambiguous. The germline gives CDR1 SGHTA, CDR2 FQGNSA. V was shortened by 1 base and J by 4 bases, with 10 bases between the two germline ends. CDR3 length equals 14 residues. The CDR3 region is CASSLEFGRETQYF. The CDR3 nucleotides are TGTGCCAGCAGCTTAGAGTTTGGCAGAGAGACCCAGTACTTC.

V gene TRBV7-6 combines with J gene TRBJ2-1; D remains ambiguous. V was pared by 1 base and J by 8 bases, with 12 bases between. CDR3 length: 14 residues. The germline V gene encodes CDR1 SGHVS and CDR2 FNYEAQ. CDR3 nucleotides: TGTGCCAGCAGCTTAGTACCAGGAAACGATGAGCAGTTCTTC. It codes for CASSLVPGNDEQFF.

V gene TRBV7-9 combines with J gene TRBJ1-2; 8 bases align to TRBD1. Per the germline V gene, CDR1 is SEHNR and CDR2 is FQNEAQ (reference sequence). The V segment lost 7 bases and the J segment 4 bases; nucleotides outside the gene matches: 5. CDR3 length: 13 residues. The CDR3 region has the DNA TGTGCCAGCAAGGGACAGGCGGGCTATGGCTACACCTTC. Translated: CASKGQAGYGYTF.